This T cell receptor (beta chain) was documented in a study of blood T cell repertoires in COVID-19. The method was immunoSEQ multiplex PCR; TCRdb's version includes in-frame clones alone and lacks a portion of them. The data show tens of thousands of clones, roughly 80% seen once. CDR1 and CDR2 from the germline V gene are MDHEN and SYDVKM. The CDR3 spans 16 residues. Trimming took 6 bases from V and 0 from J; bases not matched to a gene: 9. The sequenced material came from peripheral blood. The source of this sequence is a man in his 70s with active COVID-19. This chain connects TRBV28 to TRBJ2-3, with 7 bases that match TRBD1. CDR3 bases: TGTGCCAGCAGCCCTACCGGGACAGAGAGCACAGATACGCAGTATTTT. It translates to CASSPTGTESTDTQYF.